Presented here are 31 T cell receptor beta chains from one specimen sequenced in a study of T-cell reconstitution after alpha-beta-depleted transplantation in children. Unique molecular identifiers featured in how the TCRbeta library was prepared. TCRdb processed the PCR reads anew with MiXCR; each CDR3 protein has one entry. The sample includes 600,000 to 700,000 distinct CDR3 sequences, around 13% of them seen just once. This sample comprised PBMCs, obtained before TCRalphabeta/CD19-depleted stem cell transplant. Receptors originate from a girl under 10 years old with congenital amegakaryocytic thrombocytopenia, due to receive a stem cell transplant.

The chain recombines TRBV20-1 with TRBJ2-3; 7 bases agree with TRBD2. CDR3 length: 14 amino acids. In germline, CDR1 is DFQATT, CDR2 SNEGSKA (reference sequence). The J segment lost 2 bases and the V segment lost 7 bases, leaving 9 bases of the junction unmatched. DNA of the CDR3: TGCAGTGTAACCTTAGCGGGTCACACAGATACGCAGTATTTT. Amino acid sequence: CSVTLAGHTDTQYF.

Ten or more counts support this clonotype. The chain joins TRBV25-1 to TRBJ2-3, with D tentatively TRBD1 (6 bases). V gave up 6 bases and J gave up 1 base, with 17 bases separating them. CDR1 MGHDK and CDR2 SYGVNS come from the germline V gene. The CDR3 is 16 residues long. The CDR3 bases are TGTGCCAGCAGCCCGGGGACATCTCTGGGCACAGATACGCAGTATTTT. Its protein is CASSPGTSLGTDTQYF.

The CDR3 here is CASSVTPGLTDTQYF. The CDR3 DNA reads as TGTGCCAGCAGCGTCACCCCGGGACTAACAGATACGCAGTATTTT. J is TRBJ2-3 and V is TRBV9, with 7 bases identical to TRBD2. The CDR3 contains 15 residues. The V gene end was trimmed by 2 bases and the J gene end by 3 bases; junction bases not matched to a gene: 6. Germline V lookup: CDR1 SGDLS, CDR2 YYNGEE.

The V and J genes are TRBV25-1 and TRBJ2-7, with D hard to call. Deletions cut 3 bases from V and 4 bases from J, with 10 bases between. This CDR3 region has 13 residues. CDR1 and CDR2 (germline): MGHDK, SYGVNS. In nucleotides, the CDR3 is TGTGCCAGCAGTGAGCCTCGGCAATACGAGCAGTACTTC. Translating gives CASSEPRQYEQYF.

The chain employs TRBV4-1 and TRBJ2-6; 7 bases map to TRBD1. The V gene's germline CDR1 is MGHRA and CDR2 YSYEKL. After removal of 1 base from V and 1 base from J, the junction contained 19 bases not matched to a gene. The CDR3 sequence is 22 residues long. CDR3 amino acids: CASSQVSGATGTVRSGANVLTF. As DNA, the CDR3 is TGCGCCAGCAGCCAAGTTTCCGGCGCCACAGGGACAGTCCGATCTGGGGCCAACGTCCTGACTTTC.

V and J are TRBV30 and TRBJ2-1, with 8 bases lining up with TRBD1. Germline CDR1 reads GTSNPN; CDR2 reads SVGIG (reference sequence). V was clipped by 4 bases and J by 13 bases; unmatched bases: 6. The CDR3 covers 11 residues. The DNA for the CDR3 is TGTGCCTGGACTTTCGACAGGGGACAGTTCTTC. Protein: CAWTFDRGQFF.

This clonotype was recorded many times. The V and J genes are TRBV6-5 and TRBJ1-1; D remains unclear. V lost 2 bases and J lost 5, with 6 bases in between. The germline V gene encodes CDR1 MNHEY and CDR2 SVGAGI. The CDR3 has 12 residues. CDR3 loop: CASSYAGTEAFF. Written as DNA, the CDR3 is TGTGCCAGCAGTTACGCGGGGACTGAAGCTTTCTTT.

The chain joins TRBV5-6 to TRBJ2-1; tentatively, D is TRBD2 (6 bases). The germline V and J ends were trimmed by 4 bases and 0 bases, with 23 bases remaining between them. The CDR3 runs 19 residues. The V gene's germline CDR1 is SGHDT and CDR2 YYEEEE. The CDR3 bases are TGTGCCAGCAGCCCTGGTGGCCCGGGACTTCCCAGCTCCTACAATGAGCAGTTCTTC. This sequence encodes CASSPGGPGLPSSYNEQFF.

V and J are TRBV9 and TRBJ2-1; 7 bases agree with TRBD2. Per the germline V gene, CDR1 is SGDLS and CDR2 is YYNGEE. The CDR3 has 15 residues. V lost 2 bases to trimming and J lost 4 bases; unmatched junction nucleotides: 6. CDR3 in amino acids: CASSVSGLTYNEQFF. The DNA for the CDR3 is TGTGCCAGCAGCGTTAGCGGGCTCACTTACAATGAGCAGTTCTTC.

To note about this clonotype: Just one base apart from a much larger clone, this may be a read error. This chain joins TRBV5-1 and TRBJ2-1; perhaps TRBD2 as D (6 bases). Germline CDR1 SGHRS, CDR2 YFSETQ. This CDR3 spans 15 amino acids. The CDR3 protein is CASSLTSWYANEPFF. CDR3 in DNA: TGCGCCAGCAGCTTGACTAGCTGGTACGCCAATGAGCCGTTCTTC. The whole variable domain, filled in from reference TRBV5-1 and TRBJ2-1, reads KAGVTQTPRYLIKTRGQQVTLSCSPISGHRSVSWYQQTPGQGLQFLFEYFSETQRNKGNFPGRFSGRQFSNSRSEMNVSTLELGDSALYLCASSLTSWYANEPFFGPGTRLTVL.

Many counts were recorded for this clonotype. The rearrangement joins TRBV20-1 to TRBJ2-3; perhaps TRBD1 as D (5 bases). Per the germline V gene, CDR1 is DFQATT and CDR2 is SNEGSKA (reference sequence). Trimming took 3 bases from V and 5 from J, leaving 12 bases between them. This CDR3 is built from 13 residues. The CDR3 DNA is TGCAGTGCTAGCGGCAGGGTTAGAGATACGCAGTATTTT. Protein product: CSASGRVRDTQYF.

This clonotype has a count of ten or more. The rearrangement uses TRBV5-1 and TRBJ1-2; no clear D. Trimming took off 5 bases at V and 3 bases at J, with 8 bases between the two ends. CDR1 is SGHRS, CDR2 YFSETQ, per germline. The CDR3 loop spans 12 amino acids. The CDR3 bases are TGCGCCAGCAGTGGGGATCACTATGGCTACACCTTC. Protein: CASSGDHYGYTF.

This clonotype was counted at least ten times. CDR3: CASSLSLAAGGSLYGYTF. CDR3 sequence (DNA): TGTGCCAGCAGTTTATCGTTGGCTGCAGGGGGCTCCCTCTATGGCTACACCTTC. The V call is TRBV27, the J call TRBJ1-2; 8 positions match TRBD1. This CDR3 is built from 18 residues. V shed 0 bases and J 4 bases; nucleotides not matched to a gene: 13. CDR1 and CDR2 from the germline V gene are MNHEY and SMNVEV (reference sequence).

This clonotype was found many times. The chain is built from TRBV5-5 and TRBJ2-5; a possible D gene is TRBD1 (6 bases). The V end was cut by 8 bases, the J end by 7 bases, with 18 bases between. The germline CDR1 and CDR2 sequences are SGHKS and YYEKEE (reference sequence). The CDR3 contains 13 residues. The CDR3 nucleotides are TGTGCCAGTACGGACAGTTGGGCAGGGACCCAGTACTTC. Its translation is CASTDSWAGTQYF.

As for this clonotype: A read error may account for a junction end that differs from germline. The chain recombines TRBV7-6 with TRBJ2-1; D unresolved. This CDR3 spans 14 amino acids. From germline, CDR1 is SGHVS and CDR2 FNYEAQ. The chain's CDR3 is CASSLGSPYNEQSF. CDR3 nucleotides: TGTGCCAGCAGCTTAGGGAGCCCCTACAATGAGCAGTCCTTC.

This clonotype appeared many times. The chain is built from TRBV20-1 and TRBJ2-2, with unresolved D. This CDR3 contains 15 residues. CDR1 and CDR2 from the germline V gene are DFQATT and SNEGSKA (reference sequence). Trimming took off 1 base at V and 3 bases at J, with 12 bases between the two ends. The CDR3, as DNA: TGCAGTGCTAGAGGTCCCCAAAGATACACCGGGGAGCTGTTTTTT. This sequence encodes CSARGPQRYTGELFF.

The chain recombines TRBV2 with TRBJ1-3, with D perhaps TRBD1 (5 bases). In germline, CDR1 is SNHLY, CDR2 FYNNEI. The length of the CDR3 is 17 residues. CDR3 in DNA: TGTACCTTCAGTTCCGGGTGGGGGGTCCTGCCTGGAAACACCATATATTTT. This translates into CTFSSGWGVLPGNTIYF. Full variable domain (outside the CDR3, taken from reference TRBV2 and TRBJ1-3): EPEVTQTPSHQVTQMGQEVILRCVPISNHLYFYWYRQILGQKVEFLVSFYNNEISEKSEIFDDQFSVERPDGSNFTLKIRSTKLEDSAMYFCTFSSGWGVLPGNTIYFGEGSWLTVV.

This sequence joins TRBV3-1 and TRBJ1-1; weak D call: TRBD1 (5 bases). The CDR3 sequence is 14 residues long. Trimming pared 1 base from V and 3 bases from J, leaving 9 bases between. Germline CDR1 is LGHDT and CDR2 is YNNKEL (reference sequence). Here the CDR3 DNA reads TGTGCCAGCAGCCAAGTTAGCAGGGACACTGAAGCTTTCTTT. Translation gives CASSQVSRDTEAFF.

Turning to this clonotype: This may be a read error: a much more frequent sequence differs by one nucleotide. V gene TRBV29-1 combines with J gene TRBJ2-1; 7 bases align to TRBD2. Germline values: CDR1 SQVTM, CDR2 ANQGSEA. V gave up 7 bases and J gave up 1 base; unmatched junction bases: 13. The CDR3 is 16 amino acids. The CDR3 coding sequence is TGCAGCGGTACGACTAGCAGGAGATATTCCTACAATGAGCAGTTCTTC. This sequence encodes CSGTTSRRYSYNEQFF.

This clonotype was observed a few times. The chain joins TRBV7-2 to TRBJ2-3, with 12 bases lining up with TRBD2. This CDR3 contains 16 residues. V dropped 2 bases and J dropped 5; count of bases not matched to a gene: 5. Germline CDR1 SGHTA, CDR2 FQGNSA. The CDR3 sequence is CASSLLPGLAGDTQYF. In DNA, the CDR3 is TGTGCCAGCAGCTTACTACCGGGACTAGCGGGAGATACGCAGTATTTT.

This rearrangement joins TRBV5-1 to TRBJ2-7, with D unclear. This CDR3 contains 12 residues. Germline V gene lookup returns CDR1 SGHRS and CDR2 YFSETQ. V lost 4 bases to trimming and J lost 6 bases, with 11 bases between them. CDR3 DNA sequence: TGCGCCAGCAGCCACGCTAGATCCGAGCAGTACTTC. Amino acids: CASSHARSEQYF.

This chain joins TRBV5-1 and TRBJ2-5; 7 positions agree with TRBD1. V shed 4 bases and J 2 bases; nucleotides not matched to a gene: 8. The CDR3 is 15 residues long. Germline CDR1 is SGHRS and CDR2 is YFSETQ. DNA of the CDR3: TGCGCCAGCAGCGGGGACAGCCTAGGGCAAGAGACCCAGTACTTC. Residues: CASSGDSLGQETQYF.

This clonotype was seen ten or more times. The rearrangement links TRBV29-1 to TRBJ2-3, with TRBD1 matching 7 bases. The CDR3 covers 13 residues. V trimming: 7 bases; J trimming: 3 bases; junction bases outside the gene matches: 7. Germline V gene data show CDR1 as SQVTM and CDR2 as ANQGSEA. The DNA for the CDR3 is TGCAGCGGGGCCCGGGACAGAACAGATACGCAGTATTTT. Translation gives CSGARDRTDTQYF.

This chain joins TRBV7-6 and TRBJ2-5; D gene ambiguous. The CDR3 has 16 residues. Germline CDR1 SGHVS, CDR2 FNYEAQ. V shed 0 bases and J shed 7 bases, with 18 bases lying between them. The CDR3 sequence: CASSLASYDAAWTQYF. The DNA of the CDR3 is TGTGCCAGCAGCTTAGCAAGCTATGATGCGGCCTGGACCCAGTACTTC.

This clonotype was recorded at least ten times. CDR3 nucleotides: TGTGCCAGACAGGGGGCAACCGGGGAGCTGTTTTTT. It codes for CARQGATGELFF. The rearrangement links TRBV7-2 to TRBJ2-2; 9 positions agree with TRBD1. CDR1 and CDR2 (germline): SGHTA, FQGNSA. V trimming: 9 bases; J trimming: 5 bases; junction bases outside the gene matches: 1. This CDR3 is 12 amino acids long.

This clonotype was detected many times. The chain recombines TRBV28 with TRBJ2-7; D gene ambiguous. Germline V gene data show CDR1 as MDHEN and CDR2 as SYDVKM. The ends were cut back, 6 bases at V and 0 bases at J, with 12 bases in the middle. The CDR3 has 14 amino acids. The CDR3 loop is CASRASSISYEQYF. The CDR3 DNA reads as TGTGCCAGCAGGGCCAGTTCAATCTCCTACGAGCAGTACTTC.

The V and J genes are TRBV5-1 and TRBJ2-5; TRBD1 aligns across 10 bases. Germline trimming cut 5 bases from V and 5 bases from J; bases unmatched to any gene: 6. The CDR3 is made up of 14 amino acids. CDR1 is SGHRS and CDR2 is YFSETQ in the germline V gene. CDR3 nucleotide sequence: TGCGCCAGCAGAAGACAGGGGGCGGCGGAGACCCAGTACTTC. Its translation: CASRRQGAAETQYF. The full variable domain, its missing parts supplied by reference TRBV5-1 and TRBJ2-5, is KAGVTQTPRYLIKTRGQQVTLSCSPISGHRSVSWYQQTPGQGLQFLFEYFSETQRNKGNFPGRFSGRQFSNSRSEMNVSTLELGDSALYLCASRRQGAAETQYFGPGTRLLVL.

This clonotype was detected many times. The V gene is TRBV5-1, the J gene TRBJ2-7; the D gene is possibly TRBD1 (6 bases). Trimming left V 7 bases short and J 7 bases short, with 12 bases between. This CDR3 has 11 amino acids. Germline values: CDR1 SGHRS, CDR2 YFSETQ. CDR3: CASGTSREQYF. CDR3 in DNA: TGCGCCAGCGGGACATCGAGGGAGCAGTACTTC.

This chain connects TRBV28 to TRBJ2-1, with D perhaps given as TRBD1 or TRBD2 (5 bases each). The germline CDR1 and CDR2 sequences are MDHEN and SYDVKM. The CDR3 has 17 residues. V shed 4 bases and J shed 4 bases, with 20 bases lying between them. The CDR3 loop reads CASSSTSPGRRYNEQFF. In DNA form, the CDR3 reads TGTGCCAGCAGTTCCACCAGCCCGGGACGCCGTTACAATGAGCAGTTCTTC.

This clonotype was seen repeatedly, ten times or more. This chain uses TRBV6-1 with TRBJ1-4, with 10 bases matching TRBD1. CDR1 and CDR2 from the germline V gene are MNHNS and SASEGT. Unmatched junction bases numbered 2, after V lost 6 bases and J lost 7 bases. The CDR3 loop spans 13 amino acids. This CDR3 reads CASSRDRGEKLFF. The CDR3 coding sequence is TGTGCCAGCAGCCGGGACAGGGGTGAAAAACTGTTTTTT.

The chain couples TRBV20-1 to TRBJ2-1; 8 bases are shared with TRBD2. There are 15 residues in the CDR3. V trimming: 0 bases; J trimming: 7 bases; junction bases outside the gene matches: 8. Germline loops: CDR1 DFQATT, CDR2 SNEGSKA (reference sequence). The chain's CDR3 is CSARDPSGSSNEQFF. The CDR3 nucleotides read TGCAGTGCTAGAGACCCCAGCGGGAGTTCGAATGAGCAGTTCTTC.